This entry describes one T cell receptor beta chain. Its antigen is undetermined. This entry comes from a study of somatic mutations in cytotoxic T cells in rheumatoid arthritis. Study-wide context: Nearly 100% purity was obtained when some V beta antibody-stained T-cell populations were flow-sorted; these included V beta1+ cells sequenced for TCRB. Study-wide results and limits: No correction for multiple comparisons was applied to the slight TRBV07 underrepresentation in rheumatoid arthritis patients. Of more than 55 patients, fewer than ten had a largest CD8+ clone that exceeded 20% of CD8+ cells.

Sequencing used immunoSEQ multiplex PCR; TCRdb keeps in-frame clones, though not all of them. The sample records some 10,000 clones, roughly four fifths being singletons. Flow cytometry was used to check the purity of CD4+ and CD8+ cells, which had been isolated by positive magnetic bead selection. Germline V gives CDR1 MDHEN, CDR2 SYDVKM. J was trimmed by 4 bases and V by 6 bases; bases with no gene match: 9. CDR3 length: 15 residues. The gene calls are TRBV28 and TRBJ2-7; 10 nucleotides agree with TRBD2. The source is a woman aged 60-75 years with rheumatoid arthritis. Sequenced input: CD8+ T cells sorted from blood. The CDR3 DNA follows: TGTGCCAGCAGCTTAACAGGACTAGCGGAATACGAGCAGTACTTC. This sequence encodes CASSLTGLAEYEQYF.